Included here is one TCR beta chain sequence, with context. Its target is unknown. V dropped 0 bases and J dropped 2 bases, with 5 bases sitting between them. Germline lookup yields CDR1 SGHAT and CDR2 FQDESV (reference sequence). CDR3 length: 13 residues. These data originate in a study of cytotoxic CD8 clonotypes in ibrutinib-treated CLL. On the study more broadly: By median roughly 74 months, around twelve had progressed and about 15 stayed remitted; responses had been 2 complete and some 24 partial. Study-level results: Increased clonality at ibrutinib response gave way to a return toward baseline at progression.

Targeted sequencing depth ranged from 1 in 200,000 to 1 in 1 million T cells. The data were produced by immunoSEQ multiplex PCR, yet TCRdb's version contains in-frame clones alone and is incomplete. The sample holds some 350,000 clones; over 55% are singletons and the top ten take 5% to 6.5%. The chain has TRBV11-1 and TRBJ2-7; no firm D call. The clonotype originates from a human donor with chronic lymphocytic leukemia. Source: PBMCs, taken after 36 months of ibrutinib treatment. CDR3 coding DNA: TGTGCCAGCAGCTTAGCAGACACCTACGAGCAGTACTTC. This encodes CASSLADTYEQYF.